These T cell receptor beta chains were read from a single sample in a study of blood T cell repertoires in COVID-19. TCRdb's copy holds only in-frame clones and misses some; the assay was immunoSEQ multiplex PCR. The sample consists of approximately 250,000 clones, roughly 89% of them appearing once. The sample was peripheral blood. The receptors shown here come from a woman between 40 and 50 years old who had recovered from COVID-19. CDR3s include the opening cysteine and the closing phenylalanine or tryptophan. Each record gives: V gene, J gene, clone size, D gene, CDR3 protein, CDR3 DNA. A D gene is named only where the DNA matches it firmly. Clone size is given for some rows only: seen once, a few or many times, or a class if the clone is expanded.

V gene: TRBV30
J gene: TRBJ1-5
clone size: -
D gene: TRBD1
CDR3 protein: CAWRGQGANQPQHF
CDR3 DNA: TGTGCCTGGAGGGGACAGGGGGCCAATCAGCCCCAGCATTTT

V gene: TRBV11-2
J gene: TRBJ1-1
clone size: many
D gene: TRBD1
CDR3 protein: CASSLASQGGTEAFF
CDR3 DNA: TGTGCCAGCAGCTTAGCCTCACAGGGGGGGACTGAAGCTTTCTTT

V gene: TRBV30
J gene: TRBJ2-5
clone size: -
D gene: TRBD1
CDR3 protein: CAWSGTGGETQYF
CDR3 DNA: TGTGCCTGGAGTGGGACAGGGGGGGAGACCCAGTACTTC

V gene: TRBV6-6
J gene: TRBJ1-1
clone size: once
D gene: TRBD1
CDR3 protein: CASQGEYTEAFF
CDR3 DNA: TGTGCCAGCCAGGGGGAGTACACTGAAGCTTTCTTT

V gene: TRBV7-3
J gene: TRBJ2-1
clone size: -
D gene: -
CDR3 protein: CASSPRAGGPYNEQFF
CDR3 DNA: TGTGCCAGCAGCCCTCGGGCCGGAGGCCCCTACAATGAGCAGTTCTTC

V gene: TRBV3-1/TRBV3-2
J gene: TRBJ2-2
clone size: -
D gene: -
CDR3 protein: CASSHGTPNTGELFF
CDR3 DNA: TGTGCCAGCAGCCATGGGACTCCGAACACCGGGGAGCTGTTTTTT

V gene: TRBV29-1
J gene: TRBJ2-5
clone size: -
D gene: TRBD2
CDR3 protein: CSVDGRLAGRSQETQYF
CDR3 DNA: TGCAGCGTTGATGGGAGACTAGCGGGGAGATCTCAAGAGACCCAGTACTTC

V gene: TRBV30
J gene: TRBJ1-2
clone size: -
D gene: -
CDR3 protein: CAWTTGTGYTF
CDR3 DNA: TGTGCCTGGACTACAGGGACGGGCTACACCTTC

V gene: TRBV5-1
J gene: TRBJ2-7
clone size: -
D gene: TRBD1
CDR3 protein: CASSLGTGVFYEQYF
CDR3 DNA: TGCGCCAGCAGCTTGGGGACAGGGGTTTTTTACGAGCAGTACTTC

V gene: TRBV25-1
J gene: TRBJ1-2
clone size: -
D gene: TRBD1
CDR3 protein: CASSENRGEAYGYTF
CDR3 DNA: TGTGCCAGCAGTGAAAACAGGGGCGAAGCCTATGGCTACACCTTC

V gene: TRBV28
J gene: TRBJ1-5
clone size: -
D gene: TRBD1
CDR3 protein: CASSRQGSQRQPQHF
CDR3 DNA: TGTGCCAGCAGTCGACAGGGGTCACAAAGACAGCCCCAGCATTTT

V gene: TRBV30
J gene: TRBJ2-6
clone size: once
D gene: -
CDR3 protein: CALPGGANVLTF
CDR3 DNA: TGTGCCTTACCGGGAGGGGCCAACGTCCTGACTTTC

V gene: TRBV7-9
J gene: TRBJ1-2
clone size: -
D gene: -
CDR3 protein: CASSPVGGGYTF
CDR3 DNA: TGTGCCAGCAGCCCGGTCGGAGGCGGCTACACCTTC

V gene: TRBV19
J gene: TRBJ2-7
clone size: -
D gene: TRBD1
CDR3 protein: CATSQGAAFEQYF
CDR3 DNA: TGTGCCACCTCACAGGGGGCGGCCTTTGAGCAGTACTTC

V gene: TRBV2
J gene: TRBJ2-2
clone size: few
D gene: -
CDR3 protein: CASSRTVANTGELFF
CDR3 DNA: TGTGCCAGCAGTCGTACAGTCGCGAACACCGGGGAGCTGTTTTTT

V gene: TRBV4-2
J gene: TRBJ1-1
clone size: -
D gene: -
CDR3 protein: CASSQLQGLAEAFF
CDR3 DNA: TGTGCCAGCAGCCAGCTGCAGGGTTTAGCTGAAGCTTTCTTT

V gene: TRBV5-1
J gene: TRBJ1-1
clone size: -
D gene: -
CDR3 protein: CASSLQGRLGEAFF
CDR3 DNA: TGCGCCAGCAGCTTGCAGGGAAGGTTGGGTGAAGCTTTCTTT

V gene: TRBV7-2
J gene: TRBJ2-3
clone size: -
D gene: TRBD2
CDR3 protein: CASSLRWASGAYTDTQYF
CDR3 DNA: TGTGCCAGCAGCTTAAGGTGGGCTAGCGGGGCCTACACAGATACGCAGTATTTT

V gene: TRBV6-5
J gene: TRBJ1-5
clone size: -
D gene: -
CDR3 protein: CASIGGDSNQPQHF
CDR3 DNA: TGTGCCAGCATCGGGGGAGATAGCAATCAGCCCCAGCATTTT

V gene: TRBV10-3
J gene: TRBJ2-2
clone size: -
D gene: -
CDR3 protein: CAISEREATGELFF
CDR3 DNA: TGTGCCATCAGTGAGAGAGAAGCTACGGGGGAGCTGTTTTTT

V gene: TRBV5-4
J gene: TRBJ2-5
clone size: -
D gene: TRBD1
CDR3 protein: CASSSRQGRGETQYF
CDR3 DNA: TGTGCCAGCAGCTCCCGACAGGGTAGGGGAGAGACCCAGTACTTC

V gene: TRBV15
J gene: TRBJ2-1
clone size: -
D gene: TRBD2
CDR3 protein: CATSARVAGDNEQFF
CDR3 DNA: TGTGCCACCAGCGCCCGAGTAGCGGGGGACAATGAGCAGTTCTTC

V gene: TRBV28
J gene: TRBJ1-1
clone size: -
D gene: TRBD1
CDR3 protein: CASSHRGGTEAFF
CDR3 DNA: TGTGCCAGCAGTCACAGGGGTGGCACTGAAGCTTTCTTT

V gene: TRBV5-1
J gene: TRBJ1-2
clone size: -
D gene: TRBD1
CDR3 protein: CASRADRGGGYTF
CDR3 DNA: TGCGCCAGCAGAGCTGACAGGGGAGGCGGCTACACCTTC

V gene: TRBV5-4
J gene: TRBJ2-5
clone size: -
D gene: TRBD1
CDR3 protein: CASSRDRGETQYF
CDR3 DNA: TGTGCCAGCAGCCGGGACAGGGGGGAGACCCAGTACTTC

V gene: TRBV7-9
J gene: TRBJ2-3
clone size: -
D gene: -
CDR3 protein: CASSPPWGRVSTDTQYF
CDR3 DNA: TGTGCCAGCAGCCCGCCGTGGGGGCGGGTGAGCACAGATACGCAGTATTTT

V gene: TRBV30
J gene: TRBJ2-1
clone size: -
D gene: TRBD2
CDR3 protein: CAWGTSGGWDEQFF
CDR3 DNA: TGTGCCTGGGGGACTAGCGGGGGCTGGGATGAGCAGTTCTTC

V gene: TRBV2
J gene: TRBJ1-6
clone size: few
D gene: -
CDR3 protein: CASTQVNDSPLHF
CDR3 DNA: TGTGCCAGCACTCAGGTGAACGATTCACCCCTCCACTTT

V gene: TRBV6-1
J gene: TRBJ2-1
clone size: -
D gene: TRBD2
CDR3 protein: CASSEARGLAGGAFQFF
CDR3 DNA: TGTGCCAGCAGTGAAGCGCGGGGACTAGCGGGGGGCGCTTTCCAGTTCTTC

V gene: TRBV6-5
J gene: TRBJ1-4
clone size: -
D gene: -
CDR3 protein: CASALRAAGEKLFF
CDR3 DNA: TGTGCCAGCGCCCTCAGGGCCGCCGGCGAAAAACTGTTTTTT

V gene: TRBV3-1/TRBV3-2
J gene: TRBJ2-2
clone size: -
D gene: -
CDR3 protein: CASSQGWLARTGELFF
CDR3 DNA: TGTGCCAGCAGCCAGGGTTGGCTAGCGAGGACCGGGGAGCTGTTTTTT

V gene: TRBV15
J gene: TRBJ1-5
clone size: -
D gene: TRBD1
CDR3 protein: CATSSRDRGFQPQHF
CDR3 DNA: TGTGCCACCAGCAGTAGAGACAGGGGGTTTCAGCCCCAGCATTTT

V gene: TRBV30
J gene: TRBJ1-6
clone size: -
D gene: -
CDR3 protein: CAWSVRGFSYNSPLHF
CDR3 DNA: TGTGCCTGGAGTGTACGGGGGTTCTCCTATAATTCACCCCTCCACTTT

V gene: TRBV19
J gene: TRBJ1-4
clone size: -
D gene: -
CDR3 protein: CASSQRDWEKLFF
CDR3 DNA: TGTGCCAGTAGTCAACGGGACTGGGAAAAACTGTTTTTT

V gene: TRBV28
J gene: TRBJ1-6
clone size: -
D gene: -
CDR3 protein: CASIYRASSNSPLHF
CDR3 DNA: TGTGCCAGCATTTACAGGGCCTCATCTAATTCACCCCTCCACTTT

V gene: TRBV28
J gene: TRBJ1-1
clone size: -
D gene: -
CDR3 protein: CASLMNPGGTEAFF
CDR3 DNA: TGTGCCAGCCTAATGAATCCGGGAGGGACTGAAGCTTTCTTT

V gene: TRBV7-8
J gene: TRBJ2-3
clone size: -
D gene: -
CDR3 protein: CASSLPGVDTQYF
CDR3 DNA: TGTGCCAGCAGCTTACCCGGAGTGGATACGCAGTATTTT

V gene: TRBV2
J gene: TRBJ2-7
clone size: -
D gene: -
CDR3 protein: CASGKTYSYEQYF
CDR3 DNA: TGTGCCAGCGGAAAGACATATTCCTACGAGCAGTACTTC

V gene: TRBV2
J gene: TRBJ2-7
clone size: -
D gene: -
CDR3 protein: CASSSQGYEQYF
CDR3 DNA: TGTGCCAGCAGCTCGCAGGGCTACGAGCAGTACTTC

V gene: TRBV25-1
J gene: TRBJ2-2
clone size: -
D gene: TRBD2
CDR3 protein: CASSDRLAGTGELFF
CDR3 DNA: TGTGCCAGCAGTGACCGACTAGCGGGCACCGGGGAGCTGTTTTTT

V gene: TRBV30
J gene: TRBJ2-7
clone size: -
D gene: -
CDR3 protein: CAWSWSGPSYEQYF
CDR3 DNA: TGTGCCTGGAGTTGGTCAGGTCCCTCCTACGAGCAGTACTTC

V gene: TRBV5-1
J gene: TRBJ1-4
clone size: -
D gene: -
CDR3 protein: CASSRTGNEKLFF
CDR3 DNA: TGCGCCAGCAGCCGGACGGGAAATGAAAAACTGTTTTTT

V gene: TRBV2
J gene: TRBJ2-2
clone size: -
D gene: -
CDR3 protein: CASSRTENTGELFF
CDR3 DNA: TGTGCCAGCAGTCGGACAGAAAACACCGGGGAGCTGTTTTTT

V gene: TRBV19
J gene: TRBJ2-7
clone size: -
D gene: TRBD2
CDR3 protein: CASSIASGAYEQYF
CDR3 DNA: TGTGCCAGTAGTATCGCTAGCGGCGCCTACGAGCAGTACTTC

V gene: TRBV27
J gene: TRBJ1-5
clone size: -
D gene: -
CDR3 protein: CASRRTVGNQPQHF
CDR3 DNA: TGTGCCAGCAGAAGGACAGTGGGCAATCAGCCCCAGCATTTT

V gene: TRBV19
J gene: TRBJ2-1
clone size: once
D gene: -
CDR3 protein: CASGSGTLNEQFF
CDR3 DNA: TGTGCCAGCGGGTCGGGGACACTGAATGAGCAGTTCTTC

V gene: TRBV10-3
J gene: TRBJ2-5
clone size: -
D gene: TRBD1
CDR3 protein: CATRQGVETQYF
CDR3 DNA: TGTGCCACCCGACAGGGTGTGGAGACCCAGTACTTC

V gene: TRBV24-1
J gene: TRBJ2-1
clone size: -
D gene: -
CDR3 protein: CATSDSSRSRNEQFF
CDR3 DNA: TGTGCCACCAGTGATTCAAGTCGGAGCCGCAATGAGCAGTTCTTC

V gene: TRBV7-9
J gene: TRBJ2-2
clone size: few
D gene: -
CDR3 protein: CALQTTNTGELFF
CDR3 DNA: TGTGCCCTGCAGACTACGAACACCGGGGAGCTGTTTTTT

V gene: TRBV27
J gene: TRBJ1-2
clone size: once
D gene: -
CDR3 protein: CASSTKTGGYGYTF
CDR3 DNA: TGTGCCAGCAGCACGAAGACAGGCGGGTATGGCTACACCTTC